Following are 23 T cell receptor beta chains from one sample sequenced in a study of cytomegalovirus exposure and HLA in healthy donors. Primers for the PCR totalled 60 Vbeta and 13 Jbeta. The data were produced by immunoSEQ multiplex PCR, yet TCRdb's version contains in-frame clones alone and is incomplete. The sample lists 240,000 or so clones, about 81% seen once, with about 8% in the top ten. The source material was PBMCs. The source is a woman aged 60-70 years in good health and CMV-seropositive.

The CDR3 here is CASSGAGNTGELFF. The CDR3 nucleotides read TGCGCCAGCAGCGGAGCGGGGAACACCGGGGAGCTGTTTTTT. The genes are TRBV5-1 and TRBJ2-2; a possible D gene is TRBD2 (6 bases). The germline gives CDR1 SGHRS, CDR2 YFSETQ. V was clipped by 4 bases and J by 1 base, with 8 bases between them. This CDR3 is 14 amino acids long.

The CDR3 region is CASSLIGVSPKNTEAFF. As DNA, the CDR3 is TGTGCCAGCAGCTTAATCGGGGTATCCCCTAAAAACACTGAAGCTTTCTTT. The chain is built from TRBV7-3 and TRBJ1-1; no definite D call. CDR1 SGHTA and CDR2 FQGTGA come from the germline V gene. V lost 1 base and J 2 bases, leaving 17 bases between the germline ends. This CDR3 has 17 amino acids.

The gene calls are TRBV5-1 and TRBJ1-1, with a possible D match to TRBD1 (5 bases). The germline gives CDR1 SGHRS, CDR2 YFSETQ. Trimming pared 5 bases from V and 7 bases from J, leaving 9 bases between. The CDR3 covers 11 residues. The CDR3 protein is CASSLGGEAFF. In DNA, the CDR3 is TGCGCCAGCAGTCTGGGGGGTGAAGCTTTCTTT.

In DNA, the CDR3 is TGTGCCAGCAGTTACTCGAGCGGGGCCTATGGCTACACCTTC. Its translation is CASSYSSGAYGYTF. The V call is TRBV6-6, the J call TRBJ1-2; the D gene is possibly TRBD1 (5 bases). Germline V gene lookup returns CDR1 MNHNY and CDR2 SVGAGI (reference sequence). This CDR3 is 14 amino acids long. Deletions cut 0 bases from V and 4 bases from J, with 9 bases between.

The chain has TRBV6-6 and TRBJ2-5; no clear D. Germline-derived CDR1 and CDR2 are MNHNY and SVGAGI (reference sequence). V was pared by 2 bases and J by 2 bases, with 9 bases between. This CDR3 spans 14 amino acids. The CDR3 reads CASSYAGLQETQYF. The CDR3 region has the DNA TGTGCCAGCAGTTACGCCGGTCTACAAGAGACCCAGTACTTC.

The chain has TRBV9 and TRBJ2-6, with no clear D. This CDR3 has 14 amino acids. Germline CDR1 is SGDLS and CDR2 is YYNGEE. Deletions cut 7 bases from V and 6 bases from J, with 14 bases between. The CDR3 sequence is CASGDNAVANVLTF. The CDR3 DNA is TGTGCCAGCGGCGACAATGCCGTGGCCAACGTCCTGACTTTC.

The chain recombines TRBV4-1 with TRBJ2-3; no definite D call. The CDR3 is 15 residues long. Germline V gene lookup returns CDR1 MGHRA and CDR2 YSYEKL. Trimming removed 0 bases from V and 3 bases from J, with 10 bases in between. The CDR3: CASSQDNPRTDTQYF. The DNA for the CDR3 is TGCGCCAGCAGCCAAGATAATCCCCGGACAGATACGCAGTATTTT.

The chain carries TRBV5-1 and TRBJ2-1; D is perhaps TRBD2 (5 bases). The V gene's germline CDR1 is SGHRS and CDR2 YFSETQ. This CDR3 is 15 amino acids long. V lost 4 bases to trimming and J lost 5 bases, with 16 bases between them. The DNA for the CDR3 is TGCGCCAGCAGCCTGAGGGTCGACCCCAACAATGAGCAGTTCTTC. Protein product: CASSLRVDPNNEQFF.

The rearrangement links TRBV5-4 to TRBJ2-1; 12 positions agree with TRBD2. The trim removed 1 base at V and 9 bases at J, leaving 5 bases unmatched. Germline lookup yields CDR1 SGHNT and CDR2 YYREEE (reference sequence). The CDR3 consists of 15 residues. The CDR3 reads CASSLKTSGSSEQFF. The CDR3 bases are TGTGCCAGCAGCTTGAAGACTAGCGGGAGTAGTGAGCAGTTCTTC.

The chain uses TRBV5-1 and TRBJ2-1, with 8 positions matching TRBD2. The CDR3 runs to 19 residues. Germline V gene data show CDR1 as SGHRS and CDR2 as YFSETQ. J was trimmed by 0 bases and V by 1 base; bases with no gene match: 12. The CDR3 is CASSLIGLAGLSSYNEQFF. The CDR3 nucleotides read TGCGCCAGCAGCTTGATTGGGCTAGCGGGCCTAAGCTCCTACAATGAGCAGTTCTTC.

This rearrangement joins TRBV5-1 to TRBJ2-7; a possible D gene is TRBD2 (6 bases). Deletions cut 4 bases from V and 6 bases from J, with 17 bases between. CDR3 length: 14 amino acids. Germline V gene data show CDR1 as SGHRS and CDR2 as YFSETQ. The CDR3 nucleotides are TGCGCCAGCAGCCAGGGACTCCCTATAAGCGAGCAGTACTTC. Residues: CASSQGLPISEQYF.

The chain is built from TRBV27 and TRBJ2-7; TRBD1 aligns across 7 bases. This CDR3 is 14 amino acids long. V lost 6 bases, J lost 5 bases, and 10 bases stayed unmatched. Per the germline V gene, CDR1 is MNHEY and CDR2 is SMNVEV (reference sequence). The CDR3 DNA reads TGTGCCAGCAGCCGGGACAGTGAAGTGGACGAGCAGTACTTC. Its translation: CASSRDSEVDEQYF.

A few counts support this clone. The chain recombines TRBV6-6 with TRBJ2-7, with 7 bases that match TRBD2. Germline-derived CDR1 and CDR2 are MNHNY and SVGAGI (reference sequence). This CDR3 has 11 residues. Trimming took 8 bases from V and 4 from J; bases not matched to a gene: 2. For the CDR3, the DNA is TGTGCCAGCGGGAGGGATTACGAGCAGTACTTC. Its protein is CASGRDYEQYF.

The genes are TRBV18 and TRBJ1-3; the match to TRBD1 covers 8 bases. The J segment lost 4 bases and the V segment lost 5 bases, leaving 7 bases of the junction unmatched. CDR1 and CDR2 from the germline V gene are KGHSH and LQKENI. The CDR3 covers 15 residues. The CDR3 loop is CASSDGQGRGNTIYF. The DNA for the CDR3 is TGTGCCAGCTCAGACGGACAGGGTCGAGGAAACACCATATATTTT. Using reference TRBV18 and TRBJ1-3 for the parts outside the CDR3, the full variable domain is NAGVMQNPRHLVRRRGQEARLRCSPMKGHSHVYWYRQLPEEGLKFMVYLQKENIIDESGMPKERFSAEFPKEGPSILRIQQVVRGDSAAYFCASSDGQGRGNTIYFGEGSWLTVV.

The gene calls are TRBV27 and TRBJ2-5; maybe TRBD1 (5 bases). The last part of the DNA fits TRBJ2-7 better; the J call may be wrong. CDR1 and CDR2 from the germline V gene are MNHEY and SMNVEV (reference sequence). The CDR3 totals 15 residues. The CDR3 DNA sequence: TGTGCCAGCAGTCCCGATCCTAGTTACAGGAACGAGCAGTACTTC. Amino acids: CASSPDPSYRNEQYF.

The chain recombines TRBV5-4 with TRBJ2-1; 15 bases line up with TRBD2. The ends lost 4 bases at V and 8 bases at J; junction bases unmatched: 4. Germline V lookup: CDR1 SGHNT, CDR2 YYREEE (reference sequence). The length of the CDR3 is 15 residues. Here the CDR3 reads CASSQRTSGRDEQFF. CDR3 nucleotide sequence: TGTGCCAGCAGCCAACGGACTAGCGGGAGGGATGAGCAGTTCTTC.

The CDR3: CASSIQGAAYNEQFF. The DNA for the CDR3 is TGTGCCAGTAGTATTCAGGGGGCGGCCTACAATGAGCAGTTCTTC. This rearrangement joins TRBV19 to TRBJ2-1, with 8 bases lining up with TRBD1. CDR1 is LNHDA, CDR2 SQIVND, per germline (reference sequence). Losses at the gene ends were 3 bases for V and 2 bases for J; bases not matched to a gene: 3. This CDR3 contains 15 residues.

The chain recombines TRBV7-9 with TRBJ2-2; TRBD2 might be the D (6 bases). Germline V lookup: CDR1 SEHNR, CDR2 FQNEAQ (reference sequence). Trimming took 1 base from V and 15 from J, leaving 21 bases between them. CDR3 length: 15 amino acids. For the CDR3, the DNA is TGTGCCAGCAGCTTAGGAAGTAGCGGCCCCTCTGCGGTGTTTTTT. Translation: CASSLGSSGPSAVFF.

The CDR3 region is CASTGQGGTNEKLFF. In nucleotides, the CDR3 is TGTGCCAGTACGGGGCAGGGAGGAACTAATGAAAAACTGTTTTTT. The rearrangement joins TRBV19 to TRBJ1-4, with D possibly TRBD1 on 5 matching bases. Germline V gives CDR1 LNHDA, CDR2 SQIVND (reference sequence). This CDR3 has 15 residues. The V end was cut by 7 bases, the J end by 1 base, with 13 bases between.

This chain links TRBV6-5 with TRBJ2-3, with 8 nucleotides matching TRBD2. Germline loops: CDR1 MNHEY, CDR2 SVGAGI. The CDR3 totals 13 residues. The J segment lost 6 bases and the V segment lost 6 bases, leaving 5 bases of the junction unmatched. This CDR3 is CASSSRLADTQYF. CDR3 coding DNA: TGTGCCAGCAGCTCACGACTAGCGGATACGCAGTATTTT.

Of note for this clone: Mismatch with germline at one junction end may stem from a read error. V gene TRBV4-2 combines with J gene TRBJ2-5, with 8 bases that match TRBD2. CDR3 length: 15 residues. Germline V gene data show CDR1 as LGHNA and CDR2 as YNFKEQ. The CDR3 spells CASGHTGTRKETQYF. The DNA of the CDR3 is TGTGCCAGCGGCCATACCGGGACTAGGAAAGAGACCCAGTACTTC.

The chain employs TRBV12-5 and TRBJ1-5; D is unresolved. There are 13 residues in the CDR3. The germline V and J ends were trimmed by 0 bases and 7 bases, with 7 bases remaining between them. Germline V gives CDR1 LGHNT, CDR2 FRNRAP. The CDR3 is CASGLVTGQPQHF. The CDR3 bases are TGTGCTAGTGGTTTGGTAACCGGGCAGCCCCAGCATTTT.

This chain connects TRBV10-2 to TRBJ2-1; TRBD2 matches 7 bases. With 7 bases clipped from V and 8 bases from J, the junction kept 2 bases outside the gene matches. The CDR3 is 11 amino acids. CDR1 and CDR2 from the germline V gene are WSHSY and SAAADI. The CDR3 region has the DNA TGCGCCAGCACGACTAGCTATGAGCAGTTCTTC. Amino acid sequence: CASTTSYEQFF.